The source of this T cell receptor (beta chain) is a study of blood T cell repertoires in COVID-19. Study context: T cells, B-cell-depleted T cells, or PBMCs supplied cDNA or gDNA.

V was pared by 0 bases and J by 6 bases, with 9 bases between. In germline, CDR1 is MNHEY, CDR2 SVGEGT. The CDR3 contains 14 residues. Authors' data handling: The assay estimated nucleated cells by amplifying reference gene primers. Clones were sequenced by immunoSEQ multiplex PCR, and TCRdb holds only the in-frame ones, with some missing. V and J calls and clone size follow that table, whereas D and trimming were derived from the DNA. The sample shows some 250,000 clones, about 68% of them seen only once. The TCR was taken from a woman older than 75 with acute or convalescent COVID-19. J is TRBJ2-1 and V is TRBV6-2 or TRBV6-3; a possible D gene is TRBD2 (6 bases). The sample was peripheral blood. This CDR3 is CASSYSLAPNEQFF. The CDR3 region has the DNA TGTGCCAGCAGTTACTCGCTAGCGCCCAATGAGCAGTTCTTC.